These 17 T cell receptor beta chains came from one sample sequenced in a study of blood T cell repertoires in COVID-19. Repertoires were generated with immunoSEQ multiplex PCR, while TCRdb's copy carries only in-frame clones and drops some. Altogether approximately 28,000 clones are present, around 72% being singletons, with the ten largest covering 21%. Sequenced material: peripheral blood. Receptors originate from a boy aged 2 to 10 with active or convalescent COVID-19.

The rearrangement joins TRBV7-2 to TRBJ2-1; D is unresolved. The CDR3 runs to 14 residues. The germline gives CDR1 SGHTA, CDR2 FQGNSA. Trimming took off 2 bases at V and 5 bases at J, with 10 bases between the two ends. The CDR3 reads CASSLTNQHNEQFF. The DNA for the CDR3 is TGTGCCAGCAGCTTAACTAACCAGCACAATGAGCAGTTCTTC.

The chain carries TRBV11-2 and TRBJ2-7; TRBD2 aligns across 7 bases. Germline CDR1 and CDR2: SGHAT and FQNNGV. Germline trimming cut 1 base from V and 3 bases from J; bases unmatched to any gene: 6. This CDR3 has 15 amino acids. The CDR3 coding sequence is TGTGCCAGCAGCTTAGGAGGACTAGGGCTCTACGAGCAGTACTTC. It encodes CASSLGGLGLYEQYF.

The gene calls are TRBV19 and TRBJ1-3; tentatively, D is TRBD1 (5 bases). V gave up 3 bases and J gave up 2 bases, with 8 bases separating them. CDR3 length: 14 amino acids. Germline-derived CDR1 and CDR2 are LNHDA and SQIVND (reference sequence). Written as DNA, the CDR3 is TGTGCCAGTAGTATCGGGGGGACTGGAAACACCATATATTTT. This encodes CASSIGGTGNTIYF.

The J gene is TRBJ1-2, the V gene TRBV5-6; a weak D match, TRBD1 (5 bases). V was trimmed by 6 bases and J by 6 bases, leaving 24 bases between them. The CDR3 extends over 16 amino acids. Germline CDR1 reads SGHDT; CDR2 reads YYEEEE. Here the CDR3 reads CASITYNRFPWDGYTF. Written as DNA, the CDR3 is TGTGCCAGCATAACATATAACAGGTTTCCCTGGGATGGCTACACCTTC.

This sequence joins TRBV6-5 and TRBJ1-1; D ambiguous. The ends were cut back, 0 bases at V and 1 base at J, with 3 bases in the middle. CDR1 MNHEY and CDR2 SVGAGI come from the germline V gene. The CDR3 is 13 residues long. The CDR3 DNA is TGTGCCAGCAGTTACTCGAGGAACACTGAAGCTTTCTTT. It is translated as CASSYSRNTEAFF.

This clone has more than one count but fewer than ten. The chain recombines TRBV27 with TRBJ2-3; D remains ambiguous. This CDR3 contains 12 residues. Trimming removed 5 bases at V and 8 bases at J, with 11 bases between. Germline V gene sequence: CDR1 MNHEY, CDR2 SMNVEV (reference sequence). The CDR3 reads CASSLGLGTQYF. The CDR3 DNA reads TGTGCCAGCAGTCTAGGCCTGGGTACGCAGTATTTT.

For the CDR3, the DNA is TGTGCCAGCAGCCCAGGGGGCGCATATAATCAGCCCCAGCATTTT. Residues: CASSPGGAYNQPQHF. V gene TRBV28 combines with J gene TRBJ1-5; TRBD1 matches at 8 bases. Looked up from germline, CDR1 is MDHEN and CDR2 is SYDVKM. Trimming took 6 bases from V and 4 from J; bases not matched to a gene: 8. This CDR3 is built from 15 residues. The full variable domain, completed using reference TRBV28 and TRBJ1-5, is DVKVTQSSRYLVKRTGEKVFLECVQDMDHENMFWYRQDPGLGLRLIYFSYDVKMKEKGDIPEGYSVSREKKERFSLILESASTNQTSMYLCASSPGGAYNQPQHFGDGTRLSIL.

CDR3 coding DNA: TGTGCCAGCAGCTTCCCCACAGGACTAGCGGGGAGGAATGAGCAGTTCTTC. The encoded protein is CASSFPTGLAGRNEQFF. This chain connects TRBV5-4 to TRBJ2-1; 12 nucleotides align to TRBD2. CDR3 length: 17 residues. Looked up from germline, CDR1 is SGHNT and CDR2 is YYREEE (reference sequence). The V segment lost 2 bases and the J segment 7 bases; nucleotides outside the gene matches: 10.

The chain combines TRBV12-3 or TRBV12-4 with TRBJ2-3; D is possibly TRBD2 (5 bases). V gave up 8 bases and J gave up 5 bases, with 14 bases separating them. The CDR3 is 13 residues long. In nucleotides, the CDR3 is TGTGCCAGCGCCGGAGGACGAGGAGATACGCAGTATTTT. Translated: CASAGGRGDTQYF.

This sequence joins TRBV20-1 and TRBJ2-1, with no clear D. This CDR3 has 11 residues. Germline V lookup: CDR1 DFQATT, CDR2 SNEGSKA (reference sequence). V was cut by 1 base and J by 7 bases, with 5 bases left in between. For the CDR3, the DNA is TGCAGTGCTAGAGGTCAGAATGAGCAGTTCTTC. It yields the protein CSARGQNEQFF.

This clone was seen once. The rearrangement links TRBV5-4 to TRBJ2-7; D uncertain. V was cut by 0 bases and J by 2 bases, with 6 bases left in between. The CDR3 sequence is 13 residues long. CDR1 and CDR2 (germline): SGHNT, YYREEE (reference sequence). The DNA for the CDR3 is TGTGCCAGCAGCTTGGATCAGGCCTACGAGCAGTACTTC. This codes for CASSLDQAYEQYF.

This chain connects TRBV6-5 to TRBJ1-5; TRBD1 matches at 9 bases. CDR1 is MNHEY and CDR2 is SVGAGI in the germline V gene. CDR3 size: 15 residues. V lost 4 bases to trimming and J lost 7 bases; unmatched junction nucleotides: 8. In DNA form, the CDR3 reads TGTGCCAGCAGTTCTCTACAGGGGGCAGGACAGCCCCAGCATTTT. This translates into CASSSLQGAGQPQHF.

V gene TRBV27 combines with J gene TRBJ1-2; D may be TRBD1 (5 bases). The V end lost 6 bases, the J end lost 8 bases, and 34 bases lay between the germline ends. The CDR3 contains 19 residues. Germline V CDR1 and CDR2: MNHEY, SMNVEV (reference sequence). CDR3 amino acids: CASRSAWWGGDSKVLGYTF. CDR3 sequence (DNA): TGTGCCAGCAGGTCTGCCTGGTGGGGGGGGGATTCCAAGGTGTTAGGCTACACCTTC.

A few counts support this clone. The gene calls are TRBV19 and TRBJ1-3; D unresolved. CDR1 is LNHDA and CDR2 is SQIVND in the germline V gene (reference sequence). This CDR3 contains 14 residues. V was cut by 5 bases and J by 2 bases, with 10 bases left in between. The CDR3 loop is CASSSPSPGNTIYF. CDR3 sequence (DNA): TGTGCCAGTAGTTCCCCCAGTCCTGGAAACACCATATATTTT.

The gene calls are TRBV28 and TRBJ2-7, with D perhaps TRBD1 (6 bases). The V and J ends lost 5 bases and 3 bases respectively, with 17 bases between them. Germline CDR1 is MDHEN and CDR2 is SYDVKM. The CDR3 consists of 15 residues. CDR3 region: CASSPGDKSRYEQYF. The CDR3 nucleotides are TGTGCCAGCAGTCCCGGGGACAAGTCCCGCTACGAGCAGTACTTC.

CDR3 sequence: CASSLASGGGADTQYF. The CDR3 DNA sequence: TGCGCCAGCAGCTTGGCCTCCGGCGGGGGGGCAGATACGCAGTATTTT. The chain recombines TRBV5-1 with TRBJ2-3, with 9 bases aligning to TRBD2. CDR1 is SGHRS, CDR2 YFSETQ, per germline. J lost 4 bases, V lost 0 bases, and 6 bases had no gene match. The CDR3 has 16 amino acids.

The chain joins TRBV19 to TRBJ1-5; D is unclear. CDR1 is LNHDA and CDR2 is SQIVND in the germline V gene (reference sequence). V was trimmed by 1 base and J by 8 bases, leaving 9 bases between them. This CDR3 has 13 residues. This CDR3 reads CASSIAGSEPQHF. CDR3 bases: TGTGCCAGTAGTATAGCGGGATCGGAGCCCCAGCATTTT.